The 17 T cell receptor beta chains listed next were all sequenced from one sample in a study of blood T cells in healthy people across ages (dated by TCRdb to about 2015). Libraries were constructed by 5' RACE. This sample was sequenced with an Illumina HiSeq 2500. A second PCR of about 6 to 11 cycles was performed with a sample-barcoded 5' primer and a J-beta primer mix. Using fastp at Q25 and MiXCR, TCRdb reprocessed the public reads and kept productive beta chains. Every distinct CDR3 protein forms one entry, paired with its most common genes and DNA. The sample table records roughly 1,800,000 distinct CDR3 sequences; 49% of these occur just once. 2.1% of the sample comes from the top ten. Sequencing was done on a sample of blood. The source is a woman in her thirties or forties in good health.

The chain has TRBV28 and TRBJ2-5, with D perhaps matching TRBD1 (6 bases). V shed 2 bases and J shed 5 bases, with 18 bases lying between them. From germline, CDR1 is MDHEN and CDR2 SYDVKM. The CDR3 extends over 16 amino acids. The CDR3 reads CASSLMGDRSAETQYF. The CDR3 region has the DNA TGTGCCAGCAGTTTAATGGGAGACAGGTCGGCGGAGACCCAGTACTTC.

The chain recombines TRBV5-1 with TRBJ2-7; no firm D call. The CDR3 consists of 14 residues. Germline V gene data show CDR1 as SGHRS and CDR2 as YFSETQ. Trimming removed 0 bases from V and 4 bases from J, with 11 bases in between. CDR3 in DNA: TGCGCCAGCAGCTTGGGTCACGACGGGTACGAGCAGTACTTC. Amino acid sequence: CASSLGHDGYEQYF.

Notes on this clonotype: Compared with germline, one end of the junction differs, possibly owing to a read error. The chain joins TRBV7-9 to TRBJ2-7, with 7 positions matching TRBD1. This CDR3 region has 15 residues. Germline values: CDR1 SEHNR, CDR2 FQNEAQ (reference sequence). The CDR3 spells CASSLVSGGSYEQYF. The DNA of the CDR3 is TGCGCCAGCAGCTTGGTTTCAGGGGGCTCCTACGAGCAGTACTTC. Full variable domain (remainder filled in from reference TRBV7-9 and TRBJ2-7): DTGVSQNPRHKITKRGQNVTFRCDPISEHNRLYWYRQTLGQGPEFLTYFQNEAQLEKSRLLSDRFSAERPKGSFSTLEIQRTEQGDSAMYLCASSLVSGGSYEQYFGPGTRLTVT.

J is TRBJ2-1 and V is TRBV29-1; tentative D call: TRBD1 (6 bases). This CDR3 is built from 15 residues. Germline CDR1 is SQVTM and CDR2 is ANQGSEA. V dropped 6 bases and J dropped 4 bases, with 19 bases sitting between them. CDR3 sequence (DNA): TGCAGCGTGACCGGACAGTCCCCCCTATACAATGAGCAGTTCTTC. Amino acids: CSVTGQSPLYNEQFF.

J is TRBJ2-3 and V is TRBV4-1; no definite D call. Trimming removed 6 bases from V and 2 bases from J, with 12 bases in between. Germline CDR1 is MGHRA and CDR2 is YSYEKL. The CDR3 length is 14 residues. This chain's CDR3 is CASREQLNTDTQYF. DNA for the CDR3: TGCGCCAGCAGGGAACAGCTAAACACAGATACGCAGTATTTT.

In its sample, this clonotype was seen a few times. This sequence joins TRBV6-2 or TRBV6-3 and TRBJ1-6, with TRBD1 matching over 7 bases. V shed 5 bases and J 8 bases; nucleotides not matched to a gene: 6. CDR1 and CDR2 (germline): MNHEY, SVGEGT. The CDR3 contains 14 residues. Here the CDR3 reads CASSSRDRHSPLHF. The CDR3 coding sequence is TGTGCCAGCAGTAGCCGGGACAGACATTCACCCCTCCACTTT.

V and J are TRBV6-5 and TRBJ1-2; 7 bases map to TRBD1. This CDR3 is built from 13 residues. Germline CDR1 MNHEY, CDR2 SVGAGI. The trim removed 6 bases at V and 7 bases at J, leaving 8 bases unmatched. The CDR3 DNA reads TGTGCCAGCAGAGAGCAGGGGGGAGGTGGCTACACCTTC. It is translated as CASREQGGGGYTF.

This clonotype was counted between two and nine times. The chain employs TRBV4-2 and TRBJ2-7; no firm D call. Germline loops: CDR1 LGHNA, CDR2 YNFKEQ. With 0 bases removed from V and 4 bases from J, the gap between germline ends came to 7 bases. The CDR3 has 13 amino acids. The CDR3 DNA sequence: TGTGCCAGCAGCCAAGATGGAGAATACGAGCAGTACTTC. This encodes CASSQDGEYEQYF.

This chain connects TRBV11-3 to TRBJ2-7; 7 bases match TRBD2. The germline V gene encodes CDR1 SGHNT and CDR2 YENEEA. V shed 5 bases, J shed 10 bases, and the junction held 20 bases outside the gene matches. The CDR3 consists of 16 residues. CDR3 protein: CASSRSGAGLQETQYF. The CDR3 DNA follows: TGTGCCAGCAGCCGTTCGGGAGCGGGGCTTCAAGAAACCCAGTACTTC.

This clonotype appeared a few times. The rearrangement links TRBV28 to TRBJ2-1; a weak D match, TRBD1 (6 bases). Germline CDR1 reads MDHEN; CDR2 reads SYDVKM. CDR3 length equals 16 residues. Trimming took 5 bases from V and 4 from J, leaving 18 bases between them. The CDR3 region has the DNA TGTGCCAGCAGTGTTTACAGGGAACGAGGTTACAATGAGCAGTTCTTC. It codes for CASSVYRERGYNEQFF.

This clonotype has more than one count but fewer than ten. V is TRBV4-2 and J is TRBJ2-7; 15 bases fit TRBD2. The end of the DNA aligns better with TRBJ2-5, so the J call may be wrong. This CDR3 comprises 18 residues. Germline V gene sequence: CDR1 LGHNA, CDR2 YNFKEQ. CDR3 sequence reads: CASSQDWTSGGALETQYF. The CDR3 DNA sequence: TGTGCCAGCAGCCAAGATTGGACTAGCGGGGGGGCATTGGAGACCCAGTACTTC.

This chain connects TRBV7-8 to TRBJ2-7, with 10 nucleotides matching TRBD2. The DNA end is more similar to TRBJ2-5, so the J call may be wrong. Looked up from germline, CDR1 is SGHVS and CDR2 is FQNEAQ. This CDR3 comprises 16 residues. CDR3 sequence reads: CASSLEGGLAFETQYF. The CDR3 nucleotides are TGTGCCAGCAGCTTAGAGGGGGGACTAGCGTTCGAGACCCAGTACTTC.

This rearrangement joins TRBV24-1 to TRBJ1-5; D is undetermined. CDR1 KGHDR and CDR2 SFDVKD come from the germline V gene. V shed 5 bases and J shed 1 base, with 8 bases lying between them. The CDR3 covers 14 residues. CDR3 protein: CATSGQLSNQPQHF. The CDR3 region has the DNA TGTGCCACCAGTGGGCAATTAAGCAATCAGCCCCAGCATTTT.

There are a few counts of this clonotype. The chain has TRBV18 and TRBJ1-1; 8 positions match TRBD1. J was trimmed by 1 base and V by 4 bases; bases with no gene match: 5. The CDR3 runs 15 residues. Germline V CDR1 and CDR2: KGHSH, LQKENI. The CDR3 reads CASSRGTGSNTEAFF. CDR3 in DNA: TGTGCCAGCTCACGGGGGACAGGCTCGAACACTGAAGCTTTCTTT.

Details on this clonotype: At one end the junction does not follow the germline gene, possibly because of a read error. The chain combines TRBV7-3 with TRBJ2-7, with D possibly matching TRBD1 (5 bases). The assigned J gene may be wrong: the sequence end matches TRBJ2-5 better. Germline CDR1 and CDR2: SGHTA and FQGTGA. The length of the CDR3 is 13 residues. CDR3 DNA: TGTGCCGGCAGCCCAGGGTCGGCGGAGACCCAGTACTTC. This translates into CAGSPGSAETQYF.

This clonotype was detected once. A much larger clone differs by one base, so this may be a read error. The chain recombines TRBV7-2 with TRBJ2-7; D gene ambiguous. Germline CDR1 SGHTA, CDR2 FQGNSA. There are 14 residues in the CDR3. The CDR3 spells CASSLGLNSYDQYF. In DNA, the CDR3 is TGTGCCAGCAGCTTAGGACTTAACTCCTACGACCAGTACTTC.

This clonotype was seen a handful of times. The gene calls are TRBV28 and TRBJ2-7; TRBD1 is a possible D gene (5 bases). Looked up from germline, CDR1 is MDHEN and CDR2 is SYDVKM. The CDR3 extends over 14 amino acids. Trimming removed 6 bases from V and 2 bases from J, with 14 bases in between. The CDR3 loop is CASSLQAPTYEQYF. The CDR3 bases are TGTGCCAGCAGCCTACAGGCCCCGACCTACGAGCAGTACTTC.